This is a list of T cell receptor beta chains from one sample in a study of T cell clonotyping in hematopoietic cell transplantation. Clones were read by immunoSEQ multiplex PCR, and TCRdb kept only the in-frame ones, dropping some. The repertoire holds about 3,300 clones, with 90% to 96% as singletons. The sample was peripheral blood mononuclear cells, taken before stem cell transplant. The receptors shown here come from a woman aged 45-65 years with chronic myeloid leukemia. Some clones in this sample may be carry-over from other donors' samples. The CDR3 runs from the conserved cysteine through the conserved F or W.

v_call cdr3_aa
TRBV4-1 CASSEREGFSYEQYF
TRBV20-1 CSASSENIQYF
TRBV27 CASSSGERAWDEQYF
TRBV5-5 CASLRGAQDTQYF
TRBV10-1 CASTHAGTQRNYEQYF
TRBV29-1 CSVEEGGNTGELFF
TRBV6-1 CASTINAAYNEQFF
TRBV19 CASSTRENYGYTF
TRBV29-1 CSVEPRPRGAGETQYF
TRBV5-4 CASSRLLASGANVLTF
TRBV5-1 CASSFRGVYGYTF
TRBV4-2 CASSVQTRLEETQYF
TRBV28 CANRGNTGELFF
TRBV4-1 CASSQEGLAGGFTDTQYF
TRBV27 CASSPEPLPSYEQYF
TRBV27 CASSPQVAVIWNEQFF
TRBV30 CAWSPGPNSPLHF
TRBV28 CASSLRSQETQYF
TRBV9 CASSVGGGTGELFF
TRBV4-3 CASSQAGQGADTQYF
TRBV2 CATYRTGVRNTEAFF
TRBV19 CANGGGIGYTF
TRBV28 CASSFGQSYEQYF
TRBV2 CALYPSEQYF
TRBV14 CASSQDGPVPNYGYTF
TRBV30 CAWSRRGEQYF
TRBV2 CASRDRAEAFF
TRBV27 CAGSLGNYEQYF
TRBV6-5 CASSRQLYNSPLHF
TRBV4-2 CASSQGDVNPSGNTIYF
TRBV19 CASSAGANQPQHF
TRBV5-1 CASSSPKTGGEATEAFF
TRBV7-9 CASSLVNEREAFF